A single sample is the source of the 2 T cell receptor beta chains below, sequenced in a study of graft-versus-host responses after intestinal transplantation. Plating combined around 200,000 CFSE-labeled responder cells with around 200,000 irradiated, violet-dye-labeled stimulator cells. Profiled with immunoSEQ multiplex PCR; TCRdb holds only in-frame clones, not every one. The data contain some 9,500 clones, 30% to 35% of them singletons. This specimen was alloreactive CD8+ T cells from a mixed lymphocyte reaction culture, taken before transplantation. Regarding subset: CFSE-low proliferating T cells sorted from roughly six-day pre-transplant mixed lymphocyte reaction (GvH or HvG direction). These receptors all stem from a human patient who was an organ donor for intestinal transplantation.

The genes are TRBV5-4 and TRBJ1-2; TRBD1 matches 7 bases. This CDR3 spans 16 amino acids. Germline V gene sequence: CDR1 SGHNT, CDR2 YYREEE (reference sequence). With 4 bases clipped from V and 6 bases from J, the junction kept 15 bases outside the gene matches. The CDR3: CASSPTPGQPADGYTF. Here the CDR3 DNA reads TGTGCCAGCAGCCCGACACCGGGACAGCCGGCGGATGGCTACACCTTC.

This clone was seen just once. V usage is TRBV9 and J usage is TRBJ2-7; 8 positions match TRBD2. The CDR3 is made up of 13 amino acids. Germline V gives CDR1 SGDLS, CDR2 YYNGEE. After removal of 4 bases from V and 1 base from J, the junction contained 1 base not matched to a gene. CDR3 nucleotide sequence: TGTGCCAGCAGCCCGGGAGGGTCCTACGAGCAGTACTTC. This codes for CASSPGGSYEQYF.